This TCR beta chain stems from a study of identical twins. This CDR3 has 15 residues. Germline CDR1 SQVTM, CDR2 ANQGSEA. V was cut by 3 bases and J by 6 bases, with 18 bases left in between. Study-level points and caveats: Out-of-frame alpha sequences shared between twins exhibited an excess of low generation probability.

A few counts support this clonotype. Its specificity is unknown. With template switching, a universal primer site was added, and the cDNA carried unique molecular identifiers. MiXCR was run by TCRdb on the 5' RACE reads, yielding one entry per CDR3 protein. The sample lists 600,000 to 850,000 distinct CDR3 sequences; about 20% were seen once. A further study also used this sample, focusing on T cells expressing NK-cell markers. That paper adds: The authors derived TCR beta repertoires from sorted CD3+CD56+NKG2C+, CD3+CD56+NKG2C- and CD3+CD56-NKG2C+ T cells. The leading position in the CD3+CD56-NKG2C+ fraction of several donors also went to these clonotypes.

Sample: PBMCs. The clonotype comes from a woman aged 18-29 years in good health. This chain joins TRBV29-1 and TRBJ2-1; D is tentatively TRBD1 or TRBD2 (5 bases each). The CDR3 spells CSVDGGPYISNEQFF. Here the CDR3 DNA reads TGCAGCGTTGATGGGGGACCTTATATCTCCAATGAGCAGTTCTTC.